The clone carrying this T cell receptor beta chain was detected a few times. TCRdb's copy holds only in-frame clones and misses some; the assay was immunoSEQ multiplex PCR. The sample includes approximately 760,000 clones, 75% to 90% of them seen just once. The data originate from a study of shared T cell receptors in the human thymus. The CDR3 sequence is 14 residues long. Germline CDR1 is SGHRS and CDR2 is YFSETQ. Between the trimmed V and J ends, which lost 2 bases and 3 bases, there was a span of 12 bases. This sample was shared with a second study, whose subject was human thymus T cells. As that study records: Corrective heart surgery yielded the resections from which the thymus tissue came. Use of V and J genes seemed skewed within the thymic and blood repertoires. Thymic repertoires overlap heavily among unrelated individuals, related research has reported.

The origin of this receptor is a girl less than two years old with a congenital heart defect. This chain uses TRBV5-1 with TRBJ2-7, with a possible D match to TRBD1 (6 bases). The specimen sequenced was thymocytes. The CDR3 coding sequence is TGCGCCAGCAGCTTCTGGGGGCGATACTACGAGCAGTACTTC. Its translation is CASSFWGRYYEQYF.